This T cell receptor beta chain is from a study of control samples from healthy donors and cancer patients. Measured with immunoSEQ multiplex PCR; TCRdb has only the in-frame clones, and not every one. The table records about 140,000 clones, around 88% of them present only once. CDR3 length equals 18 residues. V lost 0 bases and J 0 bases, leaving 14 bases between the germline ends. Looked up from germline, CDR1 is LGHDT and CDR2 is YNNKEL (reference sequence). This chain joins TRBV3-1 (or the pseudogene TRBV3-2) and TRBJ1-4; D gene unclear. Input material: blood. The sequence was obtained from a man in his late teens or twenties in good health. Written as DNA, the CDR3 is TGTGCCAGCAGCCAAGATCCCGGGTTGGGCGCAACTAATGAAAAACTGTTTTTT. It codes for CASSQDPGLGATNEKLFF.